This T cell receptor beta chain was captured by sequencing in a study of beta chain features in type 1 diabetes. Study-level findings and limits: Reduced insertions and increased deletions marked VDJ junctions in type 1 diabetes patients. Patients with Type 1 diabetes showed moderately but significantly shorter TCRB CDR3s in all four CD4+ subsets. A greater similarity of naive, central memory and Treg TCRB repertoires was seen among patients than among healthy donors.

CD45RO/CCR7/CD25/CD127/CD95/CD27 staining was used to isolate CD4+ naive, central memory, regulatory and stem cell-like memory cells by sorting. Notes on this clone: Antigen unknown.

Trimming took 4 bases from V and 2 from J, leaving 11 bases between them. Per the germline V gene, CDR1 is MDHEN and CDR2 is SYDVKM. This CDR3 spans 14 amino acids. Sequencing targeted expressed TCRB transcripts, as all isolated RNA had been reverse transcribed. This table comes from immunoSEQ multiplex PCR, and its TCRdb copy is limited to in-frame clones, with some not included. The table has about 650,000 clones, 9.5% to 15% seen once. Sequencing was performed on naive CD4+ T cells from blood. This chain connects TRBV28 to TRBJ1-2, with a weak D call TRBD1 (5 bases). This clonotype was sampled from a man under 40 with type 1 diabetes. The CDR3 region has the DNA TGTGCCAGCAGTTCAGCCGACAGAAACTATGGCTACACCTTC. It yields the protein CASSSADRNYGYTF.